Many counts were recorded for the clone carrying this T cell receptor (beta chain). The target antigen is unknown. Germline V gene data show CDR1 as SGHTA and CDR2 as FQGNSA. The CDR3 covers 14 residues. Trimming left V 1 base short and J 6 bases short, with 11 bases between. These data originate in a study of T-cell reconstitution after alpha-beta-depleted transplantation in children. Study-wide results and limits: About two months after transplant, alpha-beta T cells reportedly came from several hundred expanded graft clones. Recipient T cells and thymic progenitors that survived gave rise to the high TCRbeta diversity observed at day 60 in some patients. Among T cells one year after transplant, newly produced cells accounted for most counts and diversity.

Preparing the TCRbeta library involved the use of unique molecular identifiers. From the PCR reads, TCRdb called clonotypes with MiXCR, one entry per CDR3 protein. Altogether around 700,000 distinct CDR3 sequences are present, about 12% being singletons, with the ten largest covering 0.65% to 0.9%. The sample here was PBMCs, taken before TCRalphabeta/CD19-depleted stem cell transplant. The receptor comes from a girl under 10 years old with congenital amegakaryocytic thrombocytopenia, due to receive a stem cell transplant. The V gene is TRBV7-2, the J gene TRBJ2-3; D remains unclear. For the CDR3, the DNA is TGTGCCAGCAGCTTAGATGCATCTCTGGATACGCAGTATTTT. This encodes CASSLDASLDTQYF. Full variable domain (missing parts from reference TRBV7-2 and TRBJ2-3): GAGVSQSPSNKVTEKGKDVELRCDPISGHTALYWYRQSLGQGLEFLIYFQGNSAPDKSGLPSDRFSAERTGGSVSTLTIQRTQQEDSAVYLCASSLDASLDTQYFGPGTRLTVL.